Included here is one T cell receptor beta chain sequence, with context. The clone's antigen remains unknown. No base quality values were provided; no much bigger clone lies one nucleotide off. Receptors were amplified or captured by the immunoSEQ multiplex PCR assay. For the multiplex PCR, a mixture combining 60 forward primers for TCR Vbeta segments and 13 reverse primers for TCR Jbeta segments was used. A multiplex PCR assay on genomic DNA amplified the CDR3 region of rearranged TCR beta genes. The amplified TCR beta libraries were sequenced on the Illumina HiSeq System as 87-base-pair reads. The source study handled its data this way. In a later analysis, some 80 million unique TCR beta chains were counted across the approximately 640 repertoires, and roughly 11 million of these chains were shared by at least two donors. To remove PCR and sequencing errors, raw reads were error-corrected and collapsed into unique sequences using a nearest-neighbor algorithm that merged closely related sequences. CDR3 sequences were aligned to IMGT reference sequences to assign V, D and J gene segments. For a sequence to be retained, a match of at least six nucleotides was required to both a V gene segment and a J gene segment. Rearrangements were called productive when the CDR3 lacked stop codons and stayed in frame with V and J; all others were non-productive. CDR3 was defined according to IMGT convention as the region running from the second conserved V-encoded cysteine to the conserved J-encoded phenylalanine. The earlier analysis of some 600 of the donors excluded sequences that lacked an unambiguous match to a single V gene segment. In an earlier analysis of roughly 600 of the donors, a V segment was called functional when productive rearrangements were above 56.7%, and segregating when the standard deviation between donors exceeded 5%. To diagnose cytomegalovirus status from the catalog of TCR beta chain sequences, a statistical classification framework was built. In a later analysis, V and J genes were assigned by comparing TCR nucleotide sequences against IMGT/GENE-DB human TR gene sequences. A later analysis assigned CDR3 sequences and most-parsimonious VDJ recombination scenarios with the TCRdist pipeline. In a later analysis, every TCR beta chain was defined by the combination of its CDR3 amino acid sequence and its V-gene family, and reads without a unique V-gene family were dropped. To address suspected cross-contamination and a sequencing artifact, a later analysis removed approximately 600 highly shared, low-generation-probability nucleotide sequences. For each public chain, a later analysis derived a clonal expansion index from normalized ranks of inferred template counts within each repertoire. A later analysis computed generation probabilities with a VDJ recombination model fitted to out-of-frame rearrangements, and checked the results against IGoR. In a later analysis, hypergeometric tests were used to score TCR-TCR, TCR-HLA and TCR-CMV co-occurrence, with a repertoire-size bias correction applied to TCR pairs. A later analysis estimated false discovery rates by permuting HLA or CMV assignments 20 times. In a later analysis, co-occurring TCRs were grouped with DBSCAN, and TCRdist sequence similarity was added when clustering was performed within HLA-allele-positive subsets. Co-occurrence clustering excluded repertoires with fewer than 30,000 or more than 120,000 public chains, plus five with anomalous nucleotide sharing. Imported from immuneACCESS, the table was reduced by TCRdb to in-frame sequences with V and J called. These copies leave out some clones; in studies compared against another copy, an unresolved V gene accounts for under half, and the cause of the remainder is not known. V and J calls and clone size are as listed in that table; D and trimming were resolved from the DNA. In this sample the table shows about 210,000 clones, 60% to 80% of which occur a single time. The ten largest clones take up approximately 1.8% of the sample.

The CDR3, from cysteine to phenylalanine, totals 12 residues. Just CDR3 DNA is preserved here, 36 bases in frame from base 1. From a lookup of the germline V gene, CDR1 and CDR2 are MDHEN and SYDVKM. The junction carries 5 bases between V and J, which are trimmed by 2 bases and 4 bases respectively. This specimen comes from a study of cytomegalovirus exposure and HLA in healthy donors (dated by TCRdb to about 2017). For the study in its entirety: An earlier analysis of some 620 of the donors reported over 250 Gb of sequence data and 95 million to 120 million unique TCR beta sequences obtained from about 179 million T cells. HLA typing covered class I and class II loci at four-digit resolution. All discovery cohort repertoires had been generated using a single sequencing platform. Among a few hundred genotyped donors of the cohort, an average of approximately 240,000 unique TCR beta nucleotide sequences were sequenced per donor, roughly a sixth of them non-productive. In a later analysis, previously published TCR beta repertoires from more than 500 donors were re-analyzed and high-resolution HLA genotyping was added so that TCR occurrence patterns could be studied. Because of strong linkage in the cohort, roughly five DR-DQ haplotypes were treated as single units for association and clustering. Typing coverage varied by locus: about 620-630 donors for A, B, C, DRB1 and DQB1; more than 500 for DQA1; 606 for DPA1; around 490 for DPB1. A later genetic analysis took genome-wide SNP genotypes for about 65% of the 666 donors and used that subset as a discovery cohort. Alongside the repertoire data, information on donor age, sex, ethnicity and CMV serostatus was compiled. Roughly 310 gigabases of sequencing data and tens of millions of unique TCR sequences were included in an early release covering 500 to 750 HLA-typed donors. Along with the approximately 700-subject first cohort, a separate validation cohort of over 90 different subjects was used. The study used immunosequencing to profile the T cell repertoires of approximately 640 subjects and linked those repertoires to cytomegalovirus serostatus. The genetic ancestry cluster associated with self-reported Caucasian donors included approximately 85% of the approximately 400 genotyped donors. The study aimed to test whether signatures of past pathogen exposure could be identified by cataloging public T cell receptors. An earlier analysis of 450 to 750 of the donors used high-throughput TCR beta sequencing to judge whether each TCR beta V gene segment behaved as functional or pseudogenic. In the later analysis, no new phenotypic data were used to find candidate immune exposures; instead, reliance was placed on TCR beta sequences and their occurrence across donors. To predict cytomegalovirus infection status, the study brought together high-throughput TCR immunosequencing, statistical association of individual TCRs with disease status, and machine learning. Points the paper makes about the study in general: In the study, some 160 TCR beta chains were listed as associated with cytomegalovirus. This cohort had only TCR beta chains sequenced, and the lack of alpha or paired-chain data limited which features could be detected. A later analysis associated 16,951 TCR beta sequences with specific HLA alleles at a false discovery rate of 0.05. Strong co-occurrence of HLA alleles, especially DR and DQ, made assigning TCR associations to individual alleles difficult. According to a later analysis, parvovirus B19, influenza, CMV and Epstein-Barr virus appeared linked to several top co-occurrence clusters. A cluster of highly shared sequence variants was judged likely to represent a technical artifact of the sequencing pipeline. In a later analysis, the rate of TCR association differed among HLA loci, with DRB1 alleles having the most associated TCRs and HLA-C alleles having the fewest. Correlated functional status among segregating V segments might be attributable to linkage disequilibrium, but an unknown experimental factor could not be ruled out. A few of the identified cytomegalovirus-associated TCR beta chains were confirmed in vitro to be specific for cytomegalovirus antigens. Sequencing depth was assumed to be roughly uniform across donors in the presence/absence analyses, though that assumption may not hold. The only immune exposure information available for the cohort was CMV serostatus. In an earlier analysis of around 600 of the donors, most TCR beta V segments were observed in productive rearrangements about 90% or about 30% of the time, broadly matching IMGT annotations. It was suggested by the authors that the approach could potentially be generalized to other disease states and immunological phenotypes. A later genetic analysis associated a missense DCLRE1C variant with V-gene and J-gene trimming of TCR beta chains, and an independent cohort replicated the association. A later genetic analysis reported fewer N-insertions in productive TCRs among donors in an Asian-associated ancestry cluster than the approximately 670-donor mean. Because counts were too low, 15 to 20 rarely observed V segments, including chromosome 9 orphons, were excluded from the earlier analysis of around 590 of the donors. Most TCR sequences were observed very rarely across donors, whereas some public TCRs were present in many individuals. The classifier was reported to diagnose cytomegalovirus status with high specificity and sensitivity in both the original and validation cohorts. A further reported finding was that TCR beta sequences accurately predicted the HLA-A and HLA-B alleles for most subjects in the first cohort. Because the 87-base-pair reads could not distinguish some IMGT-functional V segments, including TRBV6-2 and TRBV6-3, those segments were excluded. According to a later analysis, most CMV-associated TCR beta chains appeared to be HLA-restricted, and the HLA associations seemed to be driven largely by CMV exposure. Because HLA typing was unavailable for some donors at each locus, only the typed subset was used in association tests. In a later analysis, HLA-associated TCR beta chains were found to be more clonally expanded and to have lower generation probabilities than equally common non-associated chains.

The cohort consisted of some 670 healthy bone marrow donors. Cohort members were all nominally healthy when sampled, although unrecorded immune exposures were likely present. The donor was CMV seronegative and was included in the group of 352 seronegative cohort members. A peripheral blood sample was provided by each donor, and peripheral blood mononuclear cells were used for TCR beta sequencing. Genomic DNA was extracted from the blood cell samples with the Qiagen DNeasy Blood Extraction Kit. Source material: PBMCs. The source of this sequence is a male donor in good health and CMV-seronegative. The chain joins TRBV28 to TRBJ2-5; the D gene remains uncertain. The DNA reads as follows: TGTGCCAGCAGTTTAGCCGGAGAGACCCAGTACTTC. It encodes CASSLAGETQYF. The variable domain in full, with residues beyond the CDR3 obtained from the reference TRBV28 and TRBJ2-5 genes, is DVKVTQSSRYLVKRTGEKVFLECVQDMDHENMFWYRQDPGLGLRLIYFSYDVKMKEKGDIPEGYSVSREKKERFSLILESASTNQTSMYLCASSLAGETQYFGPGTRLLVL.